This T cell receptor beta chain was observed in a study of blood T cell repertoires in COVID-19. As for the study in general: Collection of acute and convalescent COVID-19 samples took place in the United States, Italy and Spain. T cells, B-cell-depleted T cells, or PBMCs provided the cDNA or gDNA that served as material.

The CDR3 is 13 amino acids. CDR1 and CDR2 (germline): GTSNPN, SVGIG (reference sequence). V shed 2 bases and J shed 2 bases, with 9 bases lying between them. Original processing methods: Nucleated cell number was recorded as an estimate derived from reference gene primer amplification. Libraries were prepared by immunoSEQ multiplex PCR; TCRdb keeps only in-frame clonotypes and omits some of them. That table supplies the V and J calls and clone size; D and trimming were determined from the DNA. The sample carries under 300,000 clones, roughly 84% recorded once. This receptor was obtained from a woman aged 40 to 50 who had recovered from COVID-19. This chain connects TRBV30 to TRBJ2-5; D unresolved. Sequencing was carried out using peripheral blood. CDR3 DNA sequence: TGTGCCTGGAGTCTGGGCCTACAAGAGACCCAGTACTTC. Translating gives CAWSLGLQETQYF.